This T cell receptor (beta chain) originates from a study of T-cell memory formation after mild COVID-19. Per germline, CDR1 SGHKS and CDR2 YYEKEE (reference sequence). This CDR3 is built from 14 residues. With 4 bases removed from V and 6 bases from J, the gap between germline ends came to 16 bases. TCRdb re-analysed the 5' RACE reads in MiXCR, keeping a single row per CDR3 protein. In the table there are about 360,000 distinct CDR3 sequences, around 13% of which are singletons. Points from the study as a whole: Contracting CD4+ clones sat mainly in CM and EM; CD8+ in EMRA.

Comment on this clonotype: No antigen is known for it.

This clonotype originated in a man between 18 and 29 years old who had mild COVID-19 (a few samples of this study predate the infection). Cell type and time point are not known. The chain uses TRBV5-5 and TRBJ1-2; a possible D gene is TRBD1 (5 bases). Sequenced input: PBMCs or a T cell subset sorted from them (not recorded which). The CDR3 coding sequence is TGTGCCAGCAGCCAAATCACAGGAAGGGATGGCTACACCTTC. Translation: CASSQITGRDGYTF.